Presented here are 25 T cell receptor beta chains from one specimen sequenced in a study of CD8+ T cells in alopecia areata. The sample's treatment: oral pan-JAK inhibitor, 5-10 mg twice daily. Following extraction, RNA underwent reverse transcription to cDNA, which served as the sequencing template. TCRdb's copy holds only in-frame clones and misses some; the assay was immunoSEQ multiplex PCR. Of 95,000 to 100,000 clones listed, 50% to 75% are singletons. This specimen consisted of CD8+ T cells sorted from blood, obtained at week 4, from a patient treated with tofacitinib. These receptors came from a human donor with alopecia areata.

This clone was recorded at least ten times. The same CDR3 arises from other DNA sequences in this sample as well. The chain recombines TRBV5-1 with TRBJ1-1; the match to TRBD1 covers 8 bases. Germline V gene lookup returns CDR1 SGHRS and CDR2 YFSETQ. After removal of 4 bases from V and 1 base from J, the junction contained 6 bases not matched to a gene. The CDR3 loop spans 15 amino acids. The CDR3 reads CASSLSGTGNTEAFF. The CDR3 region has the DNA TGCGCCAGCAGCCTCTCGGGGACAGGGAACACTGAAGCTTTCTTT.

The rearrangement links TRBV13 to TRBJ1-3; unclear D gene. Germline assignment: CDR1 PRHDT and CDR2 FYEKMQ (reference sequence). The V gene lost 4 bases and the J gene lost 0 bases, with 7 bases spanning the gap. The CDR3 spans 14 residues. The CDR3 bases are TGTGCCAGCAGCTCGACTGACTCTGGAAACACCATATATTTT. This codes for CASSSTDSGNTIYF.

This rearrangement joins TRBV30 to TRBJ2-7, with D tentatively TRBD1 (6 bases). Deletions cut 3 bases from V and 3 bases from J, with 21 bases between. This CDR3 region has 16 residues. CDR1 and CDR2 (germline): GTSNPN, SVGIG (reference sequence). The CDR3, as DNA: TGTGCCTGGAGGTTTGTGGCAGGGGAAGATCACTACGAGCAGTACTTC. Protein sequence: CAWRFVAGEDHYEQYF. The full variable domain, completed using reference TRBV30 and TRBJ2-7, is SQTIHQWPATLVQPVGSPLSLECTVEGTSNPNLYWYRQAAGRGLQLLFYSVGIGQISSEVPQNLSASRPQDRQFILSSKKLLLSDSGFYLCAWRFVAGEDHYEQYFGPGTRLTVT.

This chain links TRBV19 with TRBJ2-7; D might be TRBD2 (5 bases). This CDR3 spans 15 amino acids. The V gene lost 3 bases and the J gene lost 0 bases, with 12 bases spanning the gap. The germline V gene has CDR1 LNHDA and CDR2 SQIVND (reference sequence). CDR3 region: CASSIDGRGSYEQYF. CDR3 bases: TGTGCCAGTAGTATTGACGGACGGGGCTCCTACGAGCAGTACTTC. Filled out from reference TRBV19 and TRBJ2-7, the complete variable domain reads DGGITQSPKYLFRKEGQNVTLSCEQNLNHDAMYWYRQDPGQGLRLIYYSQIVNDFQKGDIAEGYSVSREKKESFPLTVTSAQKNPTAFYLCASSIDGRGSYEQYFGPGTRLTVT.

The gene calls are TRBV19 and TRBJ1-5; D is uncertain. CDR1 LNHDA and CDR2 SQIVND come from the germline V gene (reference sequence). The CDR3 contains 12 residues. V shed 5 bases and J shed 5 bases, with 7 bases lying between them. Here the CDR3 DNA reads TGTGCCAGTAGTGACATGGATCAGCCCCAGCATTTT. It is translated as CASSDMDQPQHF.

The CDR3 DNA reads as TGTGCCAGCAGCCACAGGCAAGAGACCCAGTACTTC. Translated, it gives CASSHRQETQYF. The chain combines TRBV27 with TRBJ2-5, with D possibly being TRBD1 (5 bases). Per the germline V gene, CDR1 is MNHEY and CDR2 is SMNVEV (reference sequence). This CDR3 is built from 12 residues. V was shortened by 6 bases and J by 2 bases, with 7 bases between the two germline ends.

The V gene is TRBV29-1, the J gene TRBJ1-2, with no clear D. Trimming removed 4 bases at V and 6 bases at J, with 6 bases between. The CDR3 spans 10 residues. Germline V CDR1 and CDR2: SQVTM, ANQGSEA. This CDR3 reads CSVVSNGYTF. In nucleotides, the CDR3 is TGCAGCGTTGTCAGTAATGGCTACACCTTC. The full variable domain, in which reference TRBV29-1 and TRBJ1-2 provide the parts outside the CDR3, is SAVISQKPSRDICQRGTSLTIQCQVDSQVTMMFWYRQQPGQSLTLIATANQGSEATYESGFVIDKFPISRPNLTFSTLTVSNMSPEDSSIYLCSVVSNGYTFGSGTRLTVV.

The rearrangement links TRBV15 to TRBJ1-2; 7 nucleotides line up with TRBD1. The CDR3 has 14 amino acids. The V and J ends lost 5 bases and 6 bases, in that order; junction bases with no gene match: 9. CDR1 and CDR2 from the germline V gene are LNHNV and YYDKDF (reference sequence). Here the CDR3 reads CATSSSGQHNGYTF. For the CDR3, the DNA is TGTGCCACCAGCTCTTCGGGACAGCACAATGGCTACACCTTC.

The genes are TRBV11-2 and TRBJ2-3; unclear D gene. This CDR3 spans 11 amino acids. V was shortened by 5 bases and J by 2 bases, with 2 bases between the two germline ends. The germline V gene encodes CDR1 SGHAT and CDR2 FQNNGV. This CDR3 reads CASSTTDTQYF. The CDR3 DNA is TGTGCCAGCAGCACCACAGATACGCAGTATTTT.

The chain combines TRBV27 with TRBJ2-7; TRBD2 agrees at 12 bases. V lost 3 bases, J lost 3 bases, and 3 bases stayed unmatched. The CDR3 is 15 amino acids. Germline CDR1 reads MNHEY; CDR2 reads SMNVEV (reference sequence). The CDR3 DNA reads TGTGCCAGCAGTTTTGGGACTAGCGGGTACTACGAGCAGTACTTC. Protein product: CASSFGTSGYYEQYF.

The chain recombines TRBV29-1 with TRBJ1-1; D gene unclear. The germline CDR1 and CDR2 sequences are SQVTM and ANQGSEA. CDR3 length: 12 residues. V dropped 6 bases and J dropped 1 base, with 9 bases sitting between them. The DNA of the CDR3 is TGCAGCGTAGGTGACCCGAACACTGAAGCTTTCTTT. Translating it yields CSVGDPNTEAFF. The full variable domain, completed using reference TRBV29-1 and TRBJ1-1, is SAVISQKPSRDICQRGTSLTIQCQVDSQVTMMFWYRQQPGQSLTLIATANQGSEATYESGFVIDKFPISRPNLTFSTLTVSNMSPEDSSIYLCSVGDPNTEAFFGQGTRLTVV.

The J gene is TRBJ2-5, the V gene TRBV30; 7 bases agree with TRBD1. J lost 2 bases, V lost 0 bases, and 12 bases had no gene match. The CDR3 contains 17 residues. CDR1 and CDR2 (germline): GTSNPN, SVGIG (reference sequence). CDR3 sequence: CAWSVLTGTDLQETQYF. CDR3 coding DNA: TGTGCCTGGAGTGTATTGACCGGGACAGATCTTCAAGAGACCCAGTACTTC.

This clone occurred a few times. The CDR3 loop is CASSWDSNYEQYF. CDR3 DNA sequence: TGTGCCAGCAGTTGGGACAGTAACTACGAGCAGTACTTC. The rearrangement joins TRBV27 to TRBJ2-7, with 7 nucleotides matching TRBD1. The CDR3 contains 13 residues. Germline CDR1 reads MNHEY; CDR2 reads SMNVEV (reference sequence). V shed 4 bases and J 3 bases; nucleotides not matched to a gene: 3.

The chain recombines TRBV9 with TRBJ2-2; D may correspond to TRBD1 or TRBD2 (5 bases each). V was clipped by 2 bases and J by 5 bases, with 10 bases between them. CDR1 is SGDLS, CDR2 YYNGEE, per germline. CDR3 size: 14 residues. This CDR3 reads CASSVGWGTGELFF. DNA for the CDR3: TGTGCCAGCAGCGTCGGATGGGGGACCGGGGAGCTGTTTTTT.

The chain employs TRBV4-3 and TRBJ2-5, with a weak D call TRBD1 (5 bases). Judging by the DNA end, TRBJ2-7 fits better; the J call may be wrong. CDR1 is LGHNA, CDR2 YSLEER, per germline. The CDR3 consists of 16 residues. This chain's CDR3 is CASSQARQGWPYEQYF. The CDR3 DNA reads as TGCGCCAGCAGCCAAGCGCGGCAGGGCTGGCCCTACGAGCAGTACTTC.

This clone occurred once. V gene TRBV27 combines with J gene TRBJ2-7; tentatively, D is TRBD1 (5 bases). This CDR3 has 13 amino acids. Germline V gene lookup returns CDR1 MNHEY and CDR2 SMNVEV (reference sequence). Trimming stripped 5 bases from V and 3 bases from J, with 11 bases between. DNA of the CDR3: TGTGCCAGCAGTCCAATAGACAGCTACGAGCAGTACTTC. It yields the protein CASSPIDSYEQYF.

This clone was seen only once. J is TRBJ1-2 and V is TRBV9, with 9 positions matching TRBD1. V was clipped by 0 bases and J by 0 bases; unmatched bases: 6. The CDR3 runs to 17 residues. Per the germline V gene, CDR1 is SGDLS and CDR2 is YYNGEE. The CDR3 protein is CASSVEGTGRANYGYTF. CDR3 in DNA: TGTGCCAGCAGCGTAGAGGGGACAGGGAGAGCTAACTATGGCTACACCTTC. The whole variable domain, remainder taken from reference TRBV9 and TRBJ1-2, is DSGVTQTPKHLITATGQRVTLRCSPRSGDLSVYWYQQSLDQGLQFLIQYYNGEERAKGNILERFSAQQFPDLHSELNLSSLELGDSALYFCASSVEGTGRANYGYTFGSGTRLTVV.

V gene TRBV7-2 combines with J gene TRBJ2-5; D uncertain. Looked up from germline, CDR1 is SGHTA and CDR2 is FQGNSA. The germline V and J ends were trimmed by 5 bases and 2 bases, with 6 bases remaining between them. The CDR3 sequence is 12 residues long. CDR3 protein: CASSGIQETQYF. DNA of the CDR3: TGTGCCAGCAGCGGGATACAAGAGACCCAGTACTTC.

This chain connects TRBV30 to TRBJ2-1; no definite D call. Germline V gene sequence: CDR1 GTSNPN, CDR2 SVGIG (reference sequence). The V end lost 0 bases, the J end lost 10 bases, and 13 bases lay between the germline ends. This CDR3 spans 13 amino acids. DNA for the CDR3: TGTGCCTGGAGTGTACTTTTGTCCAACGAGCAGTTCTTC. It yields the protein CAWSVLLSNEQFF.

The rearrangement links TRBV6-5 to TRBJ2-2; tentatively, D is TRBD1 or TRBD2 (5 bases each). Trimming left V 0 bases short and J 6 bases short, with 8 bases between. CDR3 length: 14 amino acids. CDR1 is MNHEY, CDR2 SVGAGI, per germline. CDR3 bases: TGTGCCAGCAGTTACTCGGGGGTACCCGGGGAGCTGTTTTTT. Protein product: CASSYSGVPGELFF.

The V call is TRBV27, the J call TRBJ2-7, with TRBD1 as a possible D gene (5 bases). CDR1 MNHEY and CDR2 SMNVEV come from the germline V gene (reference sequence). Trimming stripped 7 bases from V and 3 bases from J, with 16 bases between. The CDR3 spans 14 residues. The CDR3 here is CASTPTGADYEQYF. Written as DNA, the CDR3 is TGTGCCAGCACACCCACTGGGGCAGACTACGAGCAGTACTTC.

The chain has TRBV5-1 and TRBJ2-1, with D hard to call. Germline V gene sequence: CDR1 SGHRS, CDR2 YFSETQ. This CDR3 comprises 14 residues. Trimming took off 0 bases at V and 4 bases at J, with 8 bases between the two ends. In nucleotides, the CDR3 is TGCGCCAGCAGCTTGGTAAGCAGGTACAATGAGCAGTTCTTC. This translates into CASSLVSRYNEQFF.

As for this clone: A far larger clone is only one base removed, so a read error is likely. The identical CDR3 is also encoded by other nucleotide sequences in the sample. The chain recombines TRBV30 with TRBJ1-1, with 10 bases aligning to TRBD1. Germline V gives CDR1 GTSNPN, CDR2 SVGIG (reference sequence). This CDR3 is 17 amino acids long. The DNA for the CDR3 is TGTGCCTGGAGTGTCGGGACAGGGGATGGGATGAACACTGAAGCCTTCTTT. Translating gives CAWSVGTGDGMNTEAFF. The full variable domain, completed using reference TRBV30 and TRBJ1-1, is SQTIHQWPATLVQPVGSPLSLECTVEGTSNPNLYWYRQAAGRGLQLLFYSVGIGQISSEVPQNLSASRPQDRQFILSSKKLLLSDSGFYLCAWSVGTGDGMNTEAFFGQGTRLTVV.

This chain links TRBV5-6 with TRBJ2-1; D unclear. V lost 4 bases and J lost 7, with 9 bases in between. Germline V gene data show CDR1 as SGHDT and CDR2 as YYEEEE. The CDR3 spans 12 residues. The CDR3 reads CASSTLRNEQFF. DNA for the CDR3: TGTGCCAGCAGCACTCTGCGGAATGAGCAGTTCTTC.

This chain connects TRBV7-9 to TRBJ2-5; TRBD1 matches 8 bases. Looked up from germline, CDR1 is SEHNR and CDR2 is FQNEAQ (reference sequence). This CDR3 spans 15 amino acids. The junction had 5 bases not matched to a gene; V was cut back by 1 base and J by 4 bases. This CDR3 reads CASSLGGRGRETQYF. The CDR3 coding sequence is TGTGCCAGCAGCTTAGGAGGCAGGGGGCGAGAGACCCAGTACTTC.